These 23 T cell receptor beta chains were all obtained from the same sample, sequenced in a study of cytomegalovirus exposure and HLA in healthy donors. 60 Vbeta and 13 Jbeta primers were used in PCR. TCRdb's table, derived via immunoSEQ multiplex PCR, lists solely in-frame clones and lacks some. Its listing shows some 180,000 clones. Sample: PBMCs. All receptors come from a man under 40 in good health and CMV-seronegative.

The V gene is TRBV2, the J gene TRBJ1-1; D call uncertain. Germline V gene data show CDR1 as SNHLY and CDR2 as FYNNEI. Trimming left V 0 bases short and J 4 bases short, with 9 bases between. This CDR3 contains 14 residues. CDR3 residues: CASSEARAFTEAFF. For the CDR3, the DNA is TGTGCCAGCAGTGAAGCGCGGGCGTTCACTGAAGCTTTCTTT.

The genes are TRBV5-1 and TRBJ2-3, with 11 bases lining up with TRBD2. The CDR3 has 16 residues. The V and J ends lost 5 bases and 3 bases, in that order; junction bases with no gene match: 8. CDR1 is SGHRS and CDR2 is YFSETQ in the germline V gene. The CDR3 DNA reads TGCGCCAGCAGTACGGGACTAGCGGAGGGGACAGATACGCAGTATTTT. Amino acids: CASSTGLAEGTDTQYF.

The CDR3 sequence is CASGDSWIYGYTF. Written as DNA, the CDR3 is TGTGCCAGCGGGGACAGCTGGATCTATGGCTACACCTTC. The J gene is TRBJ1-2, the V gene TRBV19, with 7 bases that match TRBD1. Germline V CDR1 and CDR2: LNHDA, SQIVND (reference sequence). V was clipped by 9 bases and J by 4 bases; unmatched bases: 8. The CDR3 has 13 residues.

The V call is TRBV27, the J call TRBJ2-7; TRBD2 matches 8 bases. The CDR3 covers 14 residues. After removal of 8 bases from V and 3 bases from J, the junction contained 9 bases not matched to a gene. Germline values: CDR1 MNHEY, CDR2 SMNVEV (reference sequence). CDR3 nucleotides: TGTGCCAGCCGGGGGGGCAGGGGCTTCTACGAGCAGTACTTC. Translated: CASRGGRGFYEQYF.

The rearrangement links TRBV15 to TRBJ1-1; no firm D call. Germline assignment: CDR1 LNHNV and CDR2 YYDKDF (reference sequence). Trimming stripped 1 base from V and 5 bases from J, with 11 bases between. This CDR3 has 14 amino acids. The CDR3, as DNA: TGTGCCACCAGCAGAGCTGGCGAGAGGACTGAAGCTTTCTTT. It specifies CATSRAGERTEAFF.

The chain combines TRBV21-1 with TRBJ1-5; the table's TRBD1 call for D was not verified on the DNA. TRBV21-1 is a pseudogene. This CDR3 contains 16 residues. CDR3 nucleotides: TGTGCCAGCAGCAAGGCGGGACAGGGGGGCAATCAGCCCCAGCATTTT. Amino acid sequence: CASSKAGQGGNQPQHF.

The chain couples TRBV4-1 to TRBJ2-7; D is perhaps TRBD1 (7 bases). The CDR3 runs to 13 residues. V shed 2 bases and J shed 6 bases, with 11 bases lying between them. CDR1 is MGHRA and CDR2 is YSYEKL in the germline V gene. CDR3 coding DNA: TGCGCCAGCAGCCAACGACAGGGAGGCGAGCAGTACTTC. Residues: CASSQRQGGEQYF.

The chain recombines TRBV5-1 with TRBJ1-1; TRBD1 might be the D (6 bases). CDR3 length: 17 amino acids. Germline CDR1 is SGHRS and CDR2 is YFSETQ. V was cut by 5 bases and J by 5 bases, with 25 bases left in between. CDR3 amino acids: CASRGGPGRTRGTEAFF. CDR3 DNA sequence: TGCGCCAGCAGGGGGGGGCCTGGACGGACAAGGGGGACTGAAGCTTTCTTT. Based on the CDR3 plus reference TRBV5-1 and TRBJ1-1, the full variable domain is KAGVTQTPRYLIKTRGQQVTLSCSPISGHRSVSWYQQTPGQGLQFLFEYFSETQRNKGNFPGRFSGRQFSNSRSEMNVSTLELGDSALYLCASRGGPGRTRGTEAFFGQGTRLTVV.

The chain recombines TRBV5-1 with TRBJ2-7, with D possibly matching TRBD2 (5 bases). The CDR3 has 14 amino acids. The germline V gene has CDR1 SGHRS and CDR2 YFSETQ. V lost 4 bases and J 5 bases, leaving 16 bases between the germline ends. CDR3 DNA: TGCGCCAGCAGCACCGGACTTTCCATCGACGAGCAGTACTTC. As protein: CASSTGLSIDEQYF.

This chain joins TRBV18 and TRBJ2-7, with D possibly matching TRBD2 (5 bases). V was cut by 0 bases and J by 7 bases, with 16 bases left in between. The CDR3 totals 15 residues. In germline, CDR1 is KGHSH, CDR2 LQKENI. The DNA for the CDR3 is TGTGCCAGCTCACCACCCCGAGGACGGTCGGGGGAGCAGTACTTC. Its protein product is CASSPPRGRSGEQYF.

This rearrangement joins TRBV5-6 to TRBJ2-3, with unresolved D. With 1 base removed from V and 5 bases from J, the gap between germline ends came to 5 bases. The CDR3 contains 12 residues. Per germline, CDR1 SGHDT and CDR2 YYEEEE. Here the CDR3 reads CASSLNLDTQYF. The CDR3 coding sequence is TGTGCCAGCAGCTTGAACTTAGATACGCAGTATTTT.

This rearrangement joins TRBV6-6 to TRBJ1-1, with 9 nucleotides matching TRBD1. The CDR3 runs to 15 residues. Germline lookup yields CDR1 MNHNY and CDR2 SVGAGI (reference sequence). V was pared by 0 bases and J by 4 bases, with 3 bases of the junction left unmatched. DNA for the CDR3: TGTGCCAGCAGTTACTCATTGGACAGGGGCACTGAAGCTTTCTTT. This translates into CASSYSLDRGTEAFF.

The chain joins TRBV6-5 to TRBJ2-1; D is ambiguous. The V and J ends lost 2 bases and 4 bases respectively, with 6 bases between them. Germline values: CDR1 MNHEY, CDR2 SVGAGI. The CDR3 loop spans 13 amino acids. The CDR3 loop is CASSYGRYNEQFF. In DNA form, the CDR3 reads TGTGCCAGCAGTTACGGTAGATACAATGAGCAGTTCTTC.

The V gene is TRBV5-1, the J gene TRBJ2-2, with TRBD1 identical over 11 bases. The CDR3 totals 16 residues. With V trimmed by 3 bases and J by 7 bases, 8 bases remained unmatched. Germline CDR1 reads SGHRS; CDR2 reads YFSETQ. Here the CDR3 reads CASSSKGTGGVGELFF. The CDR3 DNA reads TGCGCCAGCAGCTCAAAGGGGACAGGGGGTGTCGGGGAGCTGTTTTTT.

The chain recombines TRBV4-3 with TRBJ2-3, with D possibly being TRBD1 (6 bases). V was trimmed by 1 base and J by 2 bases, leaving 13 bases between them. CDR1 and CDR2 from the germline V gene are LGHNA and YSLEER. The CDR3 sequence is 16 residues long. CDR3 loop: CASSQGYREPTDTQYF. CDR3 nucleotide sequence: TGCGCCAGCAGCCAAGGATACAGGGAGCCCACAGATACGCAGTATTTT.

The V gene is TRBV28, the J gene TRBJ1-5; 10 bases agree with TRBD1. Germline V gene sequence: CDR1 MDHEN, CDR2 SYDVKM. V lost 10 bases, J lost 0 bases, and 9 bases stayed unmatched. This CDR3 region has 16 residues. The CDR3 region has the DNA TGTGCCACCACAAAAGGGGACAGGGGTAGCAATCAGCCCCAGCATTTT. This gives the protein CATTKGDRGSNQPQHF. The full variable domain, rest sourced from reference TRBV28 and TRBJ1-5, is DVKVTQSSRYLVKRTGEKVFLECVQDMDHENMFWYRQDPGLGLRLIYFSYDVKMKEKGDIPEGYSVSREKKERFSLILESASTNQTSMYLCATTKGDRGSNQPQHFGDGTRLSIL.

The V call is TRBV21-1, the J call TRBJ1-2; TRBD1 is taken as the D call from the table, unchecked against the DNA. TRBV21-1 is labeled a pseudogene. The CDR3 has 18 residues. The CDR3: CASVSPKWWGRILYGYTF. In DNA form, the CDR3 reads TGTGCCAGCGTATCCCCCAAGTGGTGGGGGCGCATCCTCTATGGCTACACCTTC.

The rearrangement links TRBV10-1 to TRBJ2-7, with D possibly TRBD1 on 7 matching bases. The CDR3 has 15 residues. Trimming shortened V by 6 bases and J by 2 bases, and 17 bases separated the two germline ends. From germline, CDR1 is WNHNN and CDR2 SYGVQD (reference sequence). The CDR3 nucleotides read TGCGCCAGCAGCCCGACAGGGACTCCCACCTACGAGCAGTACTTC. It encodes CASSPTGTPTYEQYF.

The V and J genes are TRBV5-1 and TRBJ1-1; D is perhaps TRBD1 (6 bases). Germline CDR1 is SGHRS and CDR2 is YFSETQ. V gave up 0 bases and J gave up 0 bases, with 12 bases separating them. This CDR3 has 16 residues. The CDR3: CASSLAPGAMNTEAFF. In DNA form, the CDR3 reads TGCGCCAGCAGCTTGGCCCCAGGGGCTATGAACACTGAAGCTTTCTTT.

The V call is TRBV19, the J call TRBJ2-1; D might be TRBD2 (6 bases). The CDR3 consists of 15 residues. V lost 3 bases and J lost 6, with 15 bases in between. Germline CDR1 LNHDA, CDR2 SQIVND (reference sequence). CDR3 region: CASSISGYGGNEQFF. The DNA for the CDR3 is TGTGCCAGTAGTATTTCAGGGTACGGGGGCAATGAGCAGTTCTTC.

The chain joins TRBV7-2 to TRBJ1-3; D is possibly TRBD1 (5 bases). The CDR3 spans 14 residues. V shed 4 bases and J shed 6 bases, with 13 bases lying between them. Germline V CDR1 and CDR2: SGHTA, FQGNSA. CDR3 amino acids: CASSYTGTLNTIYF. CDR3 DNA: TGTGCCAGCAGCTATACCGGGACTTTAAACACCATATATTTT.

This sequence joins TRBV7-9 and TRBJ2-5, with D unresolved. Trimming removed 4 bases at V and 0 bases at J, with 12 bases between. This CDR3 is built from 15 residues. CDR1 is SEHNR, CDR2 FQNEAQ, per germline (reference sequence). The CDR3 DNA follows: TGTGCCAGCAGCTCTACCGCGGAGTACCAAGAGACCCAGTACTTC. Translation: CASSSTAEYQETQYF.

The genes are TRBV7-9 and TRBJ1-1; perhaps TRBD1 as D (6 bases). V was pared by 6 bases and J by 5 bases, with 13 bases between. The CDR3 length is 13 residues. From germline, CDR1 is SEHNR and CDR2 FQNEAQ (reference sequence). The CDR3 region has the DNA TGTGCCAGCAGTCCCCAGGGGCGTACTGAAGCTTTCTTT. Protein: CASSPQGRTEAFF.